This T cell receptor (beta chain) emerged from a study of cytomegalovirus exposure and HLA in healthy donors (dated by TCRdb to the late 2010s). Regarding the study in general: An earlier analysis of 587 of the donors reported about 260 Gb of sequence data and 95 million to 120 million unique TCR beta sequences obtained from approximately 180 million T cells. About 300 gigabases of sequencing data and approximately 84 million unique TCR sequences were included in an early release covering several hundred HLA-typed donors. A later genetic analysis used genome-wide SNP genotypes for about 65% of the roughly 700 donors, treating that subset as a discovery cohort. An earlier analysis of some 600 of the donors applied high-throughput TCR beta sequencing to assess whether each TCR beta V gene segment acted as functional or pseudogenic. Alongside the repertoire data, information on donor age, sex, ethnicity and CMV serostatus was compiled. Among roughly 400 genotyped donors of the cohort, an average of approximately 240,000 unique TCR beta nucleotide sequences was sequenced per donor, of which about 18% were non-productive. Because of strong linkage in the cohort, a handful of DR-DQ haplotypes were treated as single units for association and clustering. Class I and class II HLA loci were covered by the typing at four-digit resolution. Typing coverage differed by locus: A, B, C, DRB1 and DQB1 were typed in roughly 620-630 donors, DQA1 in 500 to 550, DPA1 in approximately 610, and DPB1 in around 440. Among the roughly 370 genotyped donors, under 90% belonged to the genetic ancestry cluster associated with self-reported Caucasian donors. A later analysis re-examined previously published TCR beta repertoires from more than 600 donors and added high-resolution HLA genotyping to investigate patterns of TCR occurrence. Rather than drawing on any new phenotypic data, the later analysis identified candidate immune exposures from TCR beta sequences and the way those sequences occurred across donors. Besides the first cohort of around 700 subjects, a separate validation cohort made up of 120 different subjects was used. Every repertoire in the discovery cohort had been generated on one and the same sequencing platform. The T cell repertoires of 666 subjects were profiled by immunosequencing and related to cytomegalovirus serostatus. The study was designed to test whether signatures of past pathogen exposure could be identified by cataloging public T cell receptors. To predict cytomegalovirus infection status, the study combined high-throughput TCR immunosequencing, statistical association of individual TCRs with disease status, and machine learning. Summary of the overall study and its limitations: Cytomegalovirus status was reported to be diagnosed by the classifier with high specificity and sensitivity in both the original and validation cohorts. The cohort was sequenced for TCR beta chains only, and without alpha or paired-chain data the features that could be detected were limited. Because some donors lacked HLA typing at each locus, the association tests relied only on the typed subset. A later analysis associated some 17,000 TCR beta sequences with specific HLA alleles at a false discovery rate of 0.05. In an earlier analysis of about 600 of the donors, most TCR beta V segments appeared in productive rearrangements about 87% or about 30% of the time, broadly matching IMGT annotations. Assigning TCR associations to individual alleles was difficult when HLA alleles, especially DR and DQ, strongly co-occurred. Most CMV-associated TCR beta chains appeared to be HLA-restricted in a later analysis, and the HLA associations seemed to be driven largely by CMV exposure. Across donors, most TCR sequences were observed very rarely, whereas some public TCRs were present in many individuals. In a later genetic analysis, fewer N-insertions in productive TCRs were reported among donors in an Asian-associated ancestry cluster than the approximately 630-donor mean. Three of the identified cytomegalovirus-associated TCR beta chains were confirmed in vitro to be specific for cytomegalovirus antigens. In a later genetic analysis, a missense DCLRE1C variant was associated with V-gene and J-gene trimming of TCR beta chains, and the association was replicated in an independent cohort. A further reported finding was that TCR beta sequences accurately predicted the HLA-A and HLA-B alleles for most subjects in the first cohort. In a later analysis, the rate of TCR association differed among HLA loci, with DRB1 alleles having the most associated TCRs and HLA-C alleles having the fewest. A later analysis reported that several top co-occurrence clusters appeared linked to parvovirus B19, influenza, CMV and Epstein-Barr virus. A group of highly shared sequence variants was considered likely to be a technical artifact of the sequencing pipeline. The presence/absence analyses assumed that sequencing depth was roughly uniform across donors, and that assumption may not be true. Correlated functional status among segregating V segments might be attributable to linkage disequilibrium, but an unknown experimental factor could not be ruled out. Over 15 rarely observed V segments, including chromosome 9 orphons, were excluded from the earlier analysis of several hundred of the donors because counts were too low. Some IMGT-functional V segments, including TRBV6-2 and TRBV6-3, could not be told apart with the 87-base-pair reads, so those segments were excluded. In a later analysis, HLA-associated TCR beta chains showed more clonal expansion and lower generation probabilities than non-associated chains that were equally common. The only immune exposure information available for the cohort was CMV serostatus. The authors suggested that the approach could potentially be generalized to other disease states and immunological phenotypes. The study listed 150 to 200 TCR beta chains as associated with cytomegalovirus.

The method was the immunoSEQ multiplex PCR assay. A mixture of 60 forward primers for TCR Vbeta segments and 13 reverse primers for TCR Jbeta segments was used in the multiplex PCR. The CDR3 region of rearranged TCR beta genes was amplified from genomic DNA by a multiplex PCR assay. Amplified TCR beta libraries were sequenced as 87-base-pair reads on the Illumina HiSeq System. On the study's bioinformatics: In a later analysis, 70 million to 95 million unique TCR beta chains were counted across the approximately 670 repertoires, and roughly 11 million of these chains were shared by at least two donors. Raw reads were error-corrected and collapsed into unique sequences by a nearest-neighbor algorithm in which closely related sequences were merged to remove PCR and sequencing errors. To assign V, D and J gene segments, CDR3 sequences were aligned to IMGT reference sequences. Each retained sequence needed at least a six-nucleotide match to both a V gene segment and a J gene segment. A rearrangement counted as productive if the CDR3 had no stop codons and remained in frame with V and J, and every other rearrangement counted as non-productive. CDR3 was defined by IMGT convention, running from the second conserved V-encoded cysteine to the conserved J-encoded phenylalanine. In an earlier analysis of more than 550 of the donors, sequences lacking an unambiguous match to a single V gene segment were excluded. In an earlier analysis of about 590 of the donors, a V segment was called functional when productive rearrangements were above 56.7%, and segregating when the standard deviation between donors exceeded 5%. A statistical classification framework was built to diagnose cytomegalovirus status from the catalog of TCR beta chain sequences. In a later analysis, TCR nucleotide sequences were compared against IMGT/GENE-DB human TR gene sequences so that V and J genes could be assigned. In a later analysis, CDR3 sequences and most-parsimonious VDJ recombination scenarios were assigned using the TCRdist pipeline. In a later analysis, every TCR beta chain was defined by the combination of its CDR3 amino acid sequence and its V-gene family, and reads without a unique V-gene family were dropped. As a way to deal with suspected cross-contamination and a sequencing artifact, a later analysis dropped 592 nucleotide sequences that were highly shared and had low generation probability. In a later analysis, a clonal expansion index for each public chain was calculated from normalized within-repertoire ranks of inferred template counts. A later analysis computed generation probabilities with a VDJ recombination model fitted to out-of-frame rearrangements, and checked the results against IGoR. A later analysis scored TCR-TCR, TCR-HLA and TCR-CMV co-occurrence with hypergeometric tests, applying a repertoire-size bias correction to TCR pairs. False discovery rates were estimated in a later analysis by permuting HLA or CMV assignments 20 times. A later analysis grouped co-occurring TCRs with DBSCAN, adding TCRdist sequence similarity when clustering within HLA-allele-positive subsets. Co-occurrence clustering excluded repertoires with fewer than 30,000 or more than 120,000 public chains, plus five with anomalous nucleotide sharing. TCRdb carries this immuneACCESS record with in-frame sequences only. Its versions omit some clonotypes, under half of them owing to an unresolved V gene in the studies checked, with the rest unexplained. Clone size and V and J calls were adopted from that table, with D and trimming inferred from the DNA. The sample table lists roughly 100,000 clones, 71% of them with a count of one. The ten top clones hold roughly 2.8% of the sample.

Trimming takes 5 bases off V and 2 bases off J; junction bases not matched to a gene: 11. The germline V gene encodes CDR1 MDHEN and CDR2 SYDVKM. There are 18 amino acids in the CDR3, from cysteine to phenylalanine inclusive. Left in the record is the CDR3 DNA by itself, 54 bases read in frame from the first base. About this clone itself: The antigen this receptor binds is unknown. Base quality data are lacking; no much larger clone is found one base away.

The cohort consisted of hundreds of healthy bone marrow donors. At the time of sampling, all cohort members were nominally healthy, though unrecorded immune exposures were likely present. The donor tested CMV seronegative, placing the donor among the 352 seronegative members of the cohort. A peripheral blood sample was collected from each donor, and TCR beta sequencing was performed on peripheral blood mononuclear cells. The Qiagen DNeasy Blood Extraction Kit was used to extract genomic DNA from the blood cell samples. The material sequenced was PBMCs. The TCR originated in a female donor in good health and CMV-seronegative. The chain employs TRBV28 and TRBJ2-3, and 12 bases in between align with TRBD2. The nucleotide sequence reads as follows: TGTGCCAGCAGTCCCGGACTACTAGCGGGAGGCCTCACAGATACGCAGTATTTT. Its protein reads: CASSPGLLAGGLTDTQYF.